This paragraph reports one T cell receptor (beta chain). Antigen: not known. V was shortened by 2 bases and J by 5 bases, with 12 bases between the two germline ends. This CDR3 spans 14 amino acids. These data come from a study of identical twins. Template switching supplied a universal primer site; unique molecular identifiers were carried on the cDNA. From the 5' RACE reads, TCRdb called clonotypes with MiXCR, one entry per CDR3 protein. The data show 350,000 to 500,000 distinct CDR3 sequences, less than 20% seen once. Findings and limits, study-wide: Compared with models, monozygotic twins showed more out-of-frame TCR alpha sharing. Analyses based on zero insertions could be partly confounded by invariant MAIT and iNKT cells. Cord blood's abundant beta clonotypes had fewer insertions, unlike memory repertoires.

J is TRBJ1-1 and V is TRBV12-3 or TRBV12-4, with D uncertain. The clonotype comes from a man aged 50-60 years in good health. Sequencing was performed on naive T cells sorted from blood. CDR3 amino acids: CASSLIVGLTEAFF. CDR3 DNA sequence: TGTGCCAGCAGTTTAATCGTGGGATTGACTGAAGCTTTCTTT.